This T cell receptor (beta chain) was identified in a study of circulating tumor DNA in untreated peripheral T-cell lymphoma. Overall study results and limits: In 75% to 85% of patients, tumor-specific clonotypes were identified.

The CDR3 extends over 12 amino acids. V was pared by 5 bases and J by 2 bases, with 6 bases between. Germline assignment: CDR1 LNHDA and CDR2 SQIVND (reference sequence). The tumor tissue sample was taken at baseline before any treatment. Concerning this clone: Its antigen remains unknown.

The protocol was immunoSEQ multiplex PCR, while the TCRdb copy is restricted to in-frame clones and leaves out a portion. This table has almost 9,000 clones, over 80% appearing once. The chain uses TRBV19 and TRBJ2-5; D ambiguous. Sequencing was done on a sample of tumor tissue. The origin of this receptor is a human donor with peripheral T-cell lymphoma. For the CDR3, the DNA is TGTGCCAGTAGTGAGACTCAAGAGACCCAGTACTTC. Residues: CASSETQETQYF.